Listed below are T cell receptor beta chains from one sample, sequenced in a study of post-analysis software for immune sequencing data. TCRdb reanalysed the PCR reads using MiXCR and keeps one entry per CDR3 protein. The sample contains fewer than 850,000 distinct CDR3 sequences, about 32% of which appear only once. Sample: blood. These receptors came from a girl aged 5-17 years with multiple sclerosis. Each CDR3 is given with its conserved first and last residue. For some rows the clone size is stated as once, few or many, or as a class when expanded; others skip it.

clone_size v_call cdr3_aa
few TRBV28 CASTPTGVGGEAFF
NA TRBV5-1 CASSLEGLAGAQFF
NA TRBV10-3 CAISGGSGANVLTF
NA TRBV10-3 CAISESVKPYNSPLHF
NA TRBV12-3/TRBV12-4 CASSLTGGMDTQYF
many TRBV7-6 CASSLGAETQETQYF
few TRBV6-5 CASSYDRGGSYEQYF
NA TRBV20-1 CSAPRTSGRARLAKNTQYF
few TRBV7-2 CASSQRRGGTQYF
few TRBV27 CASMAGGYEQFF
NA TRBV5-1 CASSLANQDHEKLFF
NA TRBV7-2 CASSSERGVQETQYF
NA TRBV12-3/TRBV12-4 CASRASDRGKNQPQHF
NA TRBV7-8 CASSSLPGTRGVDEQFF
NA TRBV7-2 CASSLVGGGIPGELFF
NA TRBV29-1 CSVVQVFGYTF
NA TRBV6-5 CASGKTSGGNEQFF
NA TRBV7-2 CASSLYGTGGNEQFF
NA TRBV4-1 CASSQLESSSTDTQYF
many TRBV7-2 CASSLAGLSYEQYF
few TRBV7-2 CASSLRNRGHEQYF
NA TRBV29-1 CSVQPGQSSYEQYF